This entry features one T cell receptor beta chain sequence. Its antigen remains unidentified. Given a much more abundant clone one base away, this may be a read error. The treatment or condition label for this specimen denotes: allogeneic hematopoietic cell transplantation with graft depleted of TCRalphabeta T cells and CD19 B cells. TCRalphabeta/CD19-depleted allogeneic hematopoietic cell grafts were given to the transplant recipients, all of whom were children. This entry comes from a study of T-cell reconstitution after alpha-beta-depleted transplantation in children (dated by TCRdb to about 2016). Regarding the research as a whole: The study quantitatively tracked T-cell immune reconstitution after TCRalphabeta/CD19-depleted allogeneic hematopoietic cell transplantation in children using TCR repertoire profiling. Summary of the overall study and its limitations: About two months after transplant, the apparently early recovery of alphabetaT-cell counts reportedly depended on just several hundred clones that had expanded rapidly and came from non-depleted graft cells. In some patients, the high TCRbeta diversity seen at day 60 was put down to recipient T cells and intrathymic progenitors that had survived conditioning. Over the following months the frequencies of hyperexpanded clones went down, and after one year T-cell counts and TCRbeta diversity were mostly credited to newly produced T cells.

Receptors were amplified or captured by PCR. The run used an Illumina HiSeq 2500. Molecular barcoding was employed in the preparation of TCR libraries, with unique molecular identifiers being used to normalize TCRbeta repertoire quantification. Using fastp at Q25 and MiXCR, TCRdb reprocessed the public reads and kept productive beta chains. CDR3 protein sequences are deduplicated, and each keeps its most common genes and DNA. This sample gives roughly 300,000 distinct CDR3 sequences in total; around a tenth of them show up just once. Around 20% of the sample is taken by the ten largest. The sequence derives from a male patient under 10 years old who had a stem cell transplant for chronic granulomatous disease, so the T cells may come from the graft donor. Sequencing used peripheral blood, obtained 180 days after TCRalphabeta/CD19-depleted stem cell transplant.

The DNA is TGTGCCAGCCGGGGGGAACCGAGCTCCTACGATGAGCAGTTCTTC. Translated, this gives CASRGEPSSYDEQFF. The rearrangement joined TRBV7-9 to TRBJ2-1, with 7 bases matching TRBD2. Including cysteine and phenylalanine, the CDR3 has 15 amino acids. The sequence is cut down to CDR3 DNA, 45 bases in frame from base 1. For CDR1 and CDR2, the germline V gene (reference sequence) lists SEHNR and FQNEAQ.